The rows below give T cell receptor beta chains drawn from one sample of a study of CD8 T cells in Susac syndrome. TCRdb recomputed calls from the immunoSEQ multiplex PCR reads with MiXCR, one row per CDR3 protein. This repertoire shows a few hundred thousand distinct CDR3 sequences, more than 70% found once; its top ten account for 0.12%. Sequencing used CD8+ T cells from PBMCs. The receptors shown here come from a human donor with multiple sclerosis. CDR3s include the opening cysteine and the closing phenylalanine or tryptophan. A D gene is named only where the DNA matches it firmly. The size of a clone is reported for some rows only, either as once, few or many, or as a class for expanded clones.

CASSREQGLSAGELFF,TGCGCCAGCAGCCGAGAACAGGGGTTGAGCGCCGGGGAGCTGTTTTTT,TRBD1,.,TRBV4-1,TRBJ2-2
CASSQVGLNTGELFF,TGCGCCAGCAGCCAAGTTGGGTTGAACACCGGGGAGCTGTTTTTT,.,.,TRBV4-1,TRBJ2-2
CASSSPTSGRYEQFF,TGTGCCAGCAGTTCCCCAACTAGCGGGAGATATGAGCAGTTCTTC,TRBD2,.,TRBV6-2/TRBV6-3,TRBJ2-1
CATGSGLAHTDTQYF,TGTGCCACCGGCTCGGGACTAGCGCACACAGATACGCAGTATTTT,TRBD2,.,TRBV15,TRBJ2-3
CASSPDSIDEQFF,TGTGCCAGCAGCCCGGACAGTATCGATGAGCAGTTCTTC,.,once,TRBV6-5,TRBJ2-1
CASSQDSVGGEYNEQFF,TGTGCCAGCAGCCAAGATTCGGTGGGCGGGGAATACAATGAGCAGTTCTTC,.,.,TRBV11-2,TRBJ2-1
CATSDVAGESNEQFF,TGTGCCACCAGTGACGTAGCGGGAGAGTCGAATGAGCAGTTCTTC,TRBD2,once,TRBV24-1,TRBJ2-1
CASSLGGQPGAKNIQYF,TGTGCCAGCAGCCTCGGTGGACAGCCTGGGGCCAAAAACATTCAGTACTTC,.,.,TRBV7-8,TRBJ2-4
CATARGLEYNEQFF,TGTGCCACCGCCCGGGGGTTGGAGTACAATGAGCAGTTCTTC,.,.,TRBV15,TRBJ2-1
CASSFVGGVDEQFF,TGTGCCAGCAGCTTCGTCGGAGGGGTCGATGAGCAGTTCTTC,.,.,TRBV6-2/TRBV6-3,TRBJ2-1
CASSQGRGGNYGYTF,TGTGCCAGCAGCCAAGGGAGGGGGGGAAACTATGGCTACACCTTC,.,.,TRBV3-1,TRBJ1-2
CAATGESYEQYF,TGTGCCGCCACAGGGGAGTCCTACGAGCAGTACTTC,TRBD1,.,TRBV10-3,TRBJ2-7
CASTLKWEEQFF,TGTGCCAGCACTCTAAAGTGGGAAGAGCAGTTCTTC,.,.,TRBV12-3/TRBV12-4,TRBJ2-1
CASSLPQGATNEKLFF,TGTGCCAGCAGTCTCCCGCAGGGCGCAACTAATGAAAAACTGTTTTTT,.,.,TRBV28,TRBJ1-4
CASSAPTDWNEQFF,TGTGCCAGCAGCGCCCCGACTGACTGGAATGAGCAGTTCTTC,.,.,TRBV7-9,TRBJ2-1
CATSRVAENYGYTF,TGTGCCACCAGCAGAGTTGCAGAGAACTATGGCTACACCTTC,.,.,TRBV15,TRBJ1-2
CASRQDRGDYEQYF,TGTGCCAGCAGACAGGACAGGGGGGACTACGAGCAGTACTTC,TRBD1,.,TRBV6-5,TRBJ2-7